This T cell receptor beta chain was documented in a study of T cell repertoires in cytomegalovirus infection. Study-level results: Within the response measured ex vivo, HLA-C-restricted CMV-specific TCR beta clonotypes were dominant.

MiXCR was run by TCRdb on the reads, yielding one entry per CDR3 protein. The profile shows roughly 76,000 distinct CDR3 sequences, 3.5% to 4.5% of them singletons. The table lists this clonotype with many counts. As yet, its antigen is unknown. The length of the CDR3 is 13 residues. Trimming removed 4 bases from V and 1 base from J, with 7 bases in between. Sequencing used PBMCs. The gene calls are TRBV12-3 or TRBV12-4 and TRBJ1-1; D remains ambiguous. The sequence came from a human donor in good health (CMV status not recorded). Some clones in this sample may be carry-over from other donors' samples. In nucleotides, the CDR3 is TGTGCCAGCAGTTATGGACCGAACACTGAAGCTTTCTTT. This encodes CASSYGPNTEAFF.